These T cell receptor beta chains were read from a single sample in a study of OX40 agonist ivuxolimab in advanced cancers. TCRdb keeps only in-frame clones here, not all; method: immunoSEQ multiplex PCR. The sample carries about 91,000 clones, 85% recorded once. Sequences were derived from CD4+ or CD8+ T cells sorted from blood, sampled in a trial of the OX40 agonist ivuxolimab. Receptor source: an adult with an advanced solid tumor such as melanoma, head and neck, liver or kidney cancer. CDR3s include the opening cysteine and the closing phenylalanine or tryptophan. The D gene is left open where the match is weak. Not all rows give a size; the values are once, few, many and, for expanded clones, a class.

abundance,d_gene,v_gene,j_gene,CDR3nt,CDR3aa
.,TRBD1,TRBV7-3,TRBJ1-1,TGTGCCAGCAGCCTCCAGGGGGGCGAGAACACTGAAGCTTTCTTT,CASSLQGGENTEAFF
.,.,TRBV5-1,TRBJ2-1,TGCGCCAGCAGCCCAGGGTACTCCTACAATGAGCAGTTCTTC,CASSPGYSYNEQFF
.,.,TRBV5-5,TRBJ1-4,TGTGCCAGCAGCTTGGGCTGGGCGCAGGGGCCTGAAAAACTGTTTTTT,CASSLGWAQGPEKLFF
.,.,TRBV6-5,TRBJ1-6,TGTGCCAGCAGTTACTCAGTTCAGCCCTATTCACCCCTCCACTTT,CASSYSVQPYSPLHF
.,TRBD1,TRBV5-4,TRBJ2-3,TGTGCCAGCAGCTTGATAACAGGGGAGGATACGCAGTATTTT,CASSLITGEDTQYF
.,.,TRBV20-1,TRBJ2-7,TGCAGTGCTCACGGACGGGGTGAGCAGTACTTC,CSAHGRGEQYF
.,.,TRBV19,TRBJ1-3,TGTGCCAGTCGCGTTGGAATCTCTGGAAACACCATATATTTT,CASRVGISGNTIYF
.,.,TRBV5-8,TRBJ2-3,TGTGCCAGCAGCTTGCCGGGGGTCACAGATACGCAGTATTTT,CASSLPGVTDTQYF
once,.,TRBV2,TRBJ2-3,TGTGCCAGCAATTCGGCGCGGGGCCGCACAGATACGCAGTATTTT,CASNSARGRTDTQYF
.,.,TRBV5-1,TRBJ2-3,TGCGCCAGCAGCGGACTAAGCACAGATACGCAGTATTTT,CASSGLSTDTQYF
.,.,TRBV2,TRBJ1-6,TGTGCCAGCAGTCCTCAGATCAGGGATTCACCCCTCCACTTT,CASSPQIRDSPLHF
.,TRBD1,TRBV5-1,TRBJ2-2,TGCGCCAGCAGCTTGACAGGGGGTTACACCGGGGAGCTGTTTTTT,CASSLTGGYTGELFF
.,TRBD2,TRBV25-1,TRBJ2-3,TGTGCCAGCAGCAAGGCGGGGGGGATAGATACGCAGTATTTT,CASSKAGGIDTQYF
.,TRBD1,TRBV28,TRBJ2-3,TGTGCCAGCAGTTCTCCAGGGGGTTGGGTCCGTGGACAAAATGGGAGAGATACGCAGTATTTT,CASSSPGGWVRGQNGRDTQYF
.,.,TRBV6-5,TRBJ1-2,TGTGCCAGCAGAAAGGGCTATGGCTACACCTTC,CASRKGYGYTF
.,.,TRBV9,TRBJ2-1,TGTGCCAGCAGCGAAGGGACCACGCGACAAGGTGAGCAGTTCTTC,CASSEGTTRQGEQFF
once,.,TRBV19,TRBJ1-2,TGTGCCAGTTGGCTCAGGGGTTCTGGCTATGGCTACACCTTC,CASWLRGSGYGYTF
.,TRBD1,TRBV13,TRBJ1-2,TGTGCCAGCAGCCGAAGGACAGGGGGGTTTTATGGCTACACCTTC,CASSRRTGGFYGYTF
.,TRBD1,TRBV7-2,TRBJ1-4,TGTGCCAGCAGCGGCCGGGACAGCGGGGGGAAACTGTTTTTT,CASSGRDSGGKLFF
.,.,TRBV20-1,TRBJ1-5,TGCAGTGCTAGCGGGGAGACCCAGCATTTT,CSASGETQHF
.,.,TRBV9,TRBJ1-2,TGTGCCAGCAGCTACGACCCTAACTATGGCTACACCTTC,CASSYDPNYGYTF
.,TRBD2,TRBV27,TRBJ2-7,TGTGCCAGCAGTCCAAGACTAGCGGGATGGTACGAGCAGTACTTC,CASSPRLAGWYEQYF
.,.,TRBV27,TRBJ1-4,TGTGCCAGCAGCTGGGACGAGCGGGAAAAACTGTTTTTT,CASSWDEREKLFF
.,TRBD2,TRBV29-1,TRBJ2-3,TGCAGCGTGGGCAAACTAGCGATCGCAGATACGCAGTATTTT,CSVGKLAIADTQYF
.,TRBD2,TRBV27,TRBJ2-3,TGTGCCAGCAGTTTATTCGCGGGGGGAGATACGCAGTATTTT,CASSLFAGGDTQYF
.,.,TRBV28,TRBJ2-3,TGTGCCAGCAGTAATGGGGGCAGGGGTGGTACGCAGTATTTT,CASSNGGRGGTQYF
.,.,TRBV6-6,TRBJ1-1,TGTGCCAGCAGTCCCCCCAGGGGTATAGCTTTCTTT,CASSPPRGIAFF
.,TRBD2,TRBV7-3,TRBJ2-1,TGTGCCAGCACCCTGGGGGTAGCGGGGCCTGACAATGAGCAGTTCTTC,CASTLGVAGPDNEQFF
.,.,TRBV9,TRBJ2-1,TGTGCCAGCAGCGTAGGTCTAGCCGATGACAATGAGCAGTTCTTC,CASSVGLADDNEQFF
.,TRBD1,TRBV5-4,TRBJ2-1,TGTGCCAGCAGCCCTCGTACAGGGGACAATGAGCAGTTCTTC,CASSPRTGDNEQFF
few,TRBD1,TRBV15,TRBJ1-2,TGTGCCACCAGCCGAGAGGGGGCGACGAACTATGGCTACACCTTC,CATSREGATNYGYTF
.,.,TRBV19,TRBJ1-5,TGTGCCGCCCGGGACGTCAATCAGCCCCAGCATTTT,CAARDVNQPQHF
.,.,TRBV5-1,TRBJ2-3,TGCGCCAGCATTCGGGATCCGACCACAGATACGCAGTATTTT,CASIRDPTTDTQYF
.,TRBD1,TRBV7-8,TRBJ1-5,TGTGCCAGCAGCTTAGGGACAGGTCGCAATCAGCCCCAGCATTTT,CASSLGTGRNQPQHF
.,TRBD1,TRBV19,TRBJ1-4,TGTGCCAGTAGTAACAGGGGGCGCGTTGAAAAACTGTTTTTT,CASSNRGRVEKLFF
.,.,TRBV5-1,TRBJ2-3,TGCGCCAGCAGCTTAGAATCACGAGATACGCAGTATTTT,CASSLESRDTQYF
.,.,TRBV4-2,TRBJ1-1,TGTGCCAGCAGCCTCAGGACAGCTAACACTGAAGCTTTCTTT,CASSLRTANTEAFF
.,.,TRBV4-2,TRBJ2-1,TGTGCCAGCAGCTCCGGGGGCAGGGGGTCCTCCTACAATGAGCAGTTCTTC,CASSSGGRGSSYNEQFF